This T cell receptor beta chain derives from a study of molecular identifiers for immune sequencing clone quantification. Study findings and constraints: Clone sizes that are highly expanded could be underestimated when identical TCR molecules share a barcode.

The bulk TCR libraries were made with methods described before and with listed TCR primers. Using its own MiXCR run on the PCR reads, TCRdb lists one record per CDR3 protein. The sample holds 88,000 or so distinct CDR3 sequences, under 25% seen once. At least ten counts were recorded for this clonotype. What it binds is unknown. CDR3 length equals 11 residues. V was trimmed by 6 bases and J by 4 bases, leaving 10 bases between them. Germline lookup yields CDR1 SQVTM and CDR2 ANQGSEA. This TCR derives from a human donor in good health. Some libraries in this study had Jurkat cell RNA spiked in. The chain recombines TRBV29-1 with TRBJ2-7, with D perhaps TRBD2 (6 bases). The sample comprised naive CD8+ T cells from blood, with Jurkat cell RNA spiked in. Regarding subset: FACS-sorted CD8+CD4-CCR7+CD45RA+ naive T cells. The CDR3: CSVDGGYEQYF. The DNA of the CDR3 is TGCAGCGTAGACGGGGGTTACGAGCAGTACTTC.